Listed below are T cell receptor beta chains from one sample, sequenced in a study of beta chain features in type 1 diabetes. Profiled with immunoSEQ multiplex PCR; TCRdb holds only in-frame clones, not every one. Of over 90,000 clones in the sample, roughly 28% were seen once. The sequenced sample consisted of central memory CD4+ T cells from blood. The receptors were gathered from a woman aged 18 to 35 with type 1 diabetes. CDR3s include the opening cysteine and the closing phenylalanine or tryptophan. The order of the fields is V gene, J gene, clone size, D gene, CDR3 DNA, CDR3 protein. A D gene is named only where the DNA matches it firmly. Where a row states a size, it is once, few, many or the class of an expanded clone; other rows omit it.

TRBV29-1	TRBJ2-1	many	NA	TGCAGCGTTGTCCCGCACAGGGTTAATGAGCAGTTCTTC	CSVVPHRVNEQFF
TRBV28	TRBJ2-7	many	NA	TGTGCCAGCAGTGGTGGACAGTACGAGCAGTACTTC	CASSGGQYEQYF
TRBV19	TRBJ2-1	NA	TRBD2	TGTGCCAGTAGTGATTATAGCGGGAGCGGCAATGAGCAGTTCTTC	CASSDYSGSGNEQFF
TRBV5-1	TRBJ2-1	once	TRBD2	TGCGCCAGCAGCTTGGCTATTAGCGGGAGGGACGAGCAGTTCTTC	CASSLAISGRDEQFF
TRBV5-1	TRBJ2-1	few	NA	TGCGCCAGCAGCTTCGCGGCTATGACCCCCAATGAGCAGTTCTTC	CASSFAAMTPNEQFF
TRBV18	TRBJ2-5	few	NA	TGTGCCAGCTCACCGGGACTCCAAGAGACCCAGTACTTC	CASSPGLQETQYF
TRBV19	TRBJ1-1	NA	NA	TGTGCCAGTAGTATTAGGGGCGCGAACACTGAAGCTTTCTTT	CASSIRGANTEAFF
TRBV15	TRBJ1-2	NA	TRBD1	TGTGCCACCAGCAGAGATCGAGACAGGGTCCATGGCTACACCTTC	CATSRDRDRVHGYTF
TRBV5-1	TRBJ2-3	NA	TRBD1	TGCGCCAGCAGCAGGGACAGGGCAGGCGGCACAGATACGCAGTATTTT	CASSRDRAGGTDTQYF
TRBV5-5	TRBJ2-5	few	TRBD2	TGTGCCAGCAGCCGATCAACTAGCGCCGAGACCCAGTACTTC	CASSRSTSAETQYF
TRBV4-3	TRBJ2-1	NA	TRBD2	TGCGCCAGCAGCCAAGTAGGCCTAGCGGGAGACTGGCAGTTCTTC	CASSQVGLAGDWQFF
TRBV28	TRBJ2-1	few	TRBD2	TGTGCCAGCAGTCCCGGACTAGCGGGGTCCTACAATGAGCAGTTCTTC	CASSPGLAGSYNEQFF
TRBV6-1	TRBJ1-2	few	NA	TGTGCCAGCAGCCAAGACAGGTGGAAGGACTATGGCTACACCTTC	CASSQDRWKDYGYTF
TRBV5-1	TRBJ2-2	NA	NA	TGCGCCAGCAGCTTAGCGGTCCTGAACACCGGGGAGCTGTTTTTT	CASSLAVLNTGELFF
TRBV5-6	TRBJ2-5	few	NA	TGTGCCAGCAGCATAGACCGCGGAGAGACCCAGTACTTC	CASSIDRGETQYF
TRBV7-7	TRBJ2-3	NA	TRBD2	TGTGCCAGCAGCTCAGGACTAGCGGGAGAGTTCCCTACTAGCACAGATACGCAGTATTTT	CASSSGLAGEFPTSTDTQYF
TRBV28	TRBJ2-7	once	NA	TGTGCCAGCATCAGTACAGATACCTACGAGCAGTACTTC	CASISTDTYEQYF
TRBV10-3	TRBJ2-3	NA	TRBD1	TGTGCCATCAGGTGGACAGGACTGACAGATACGCAGTATTTT	CAIRWTGLTDTQYF
TRBV7-9	TRBJ2-1	once	TRBD1	TGTGCCAGCAGAAGACAGGGTGGGACCTACAATGAGCAGTTCTTC	CASRRQGGTYNEQFF
TRBV2	TRBJ2-3	NA	TRBD2	TGTGCCAGCAGTGAAAGGAGCGGGAGGGCAGATACGCAGTATTTT	CASSERSGRADTQYF
TRBV4-2	TRBJ2-5	few	NA	TGTGCCAGCAGCCAAGGTCAGGCGGGGTGGGTGCAAGAGACCCAGTACTTC	CASSQGQAGWVQETQYF
TRBV11-3	TRBJ2-1	NA	TRBD2	TGTGCCAGCAGCCCCCCAGGGACTAGCGGGATAGATGAGCAGTTCTTC	CASSPPGTSGIDEQFF
TRBV7-8	TRBJ2-7	NA	NA	TGTGCCAGCAGCTTAGGCGTGGGAGTAGTGTACGAGCAGTACTTC	CASSLGVGVVYEQYF
TRBV7-7	TRBJ2-1	few	TRBD2	TGTGCCAGCAGCTTAGGTGGTAGCGGGAGCTATAATGAGCAGTTCTTC	CASSLGGSGSYNEQFF
TRBV5-4	TRBJ2-7	many	NA	TGTGCCAGCAGCTTGGGACAGGTTAGCTCCTACGAGCAGTACTTC	CASSLGQVSSYEQYF
TRBV7-2	TRBJ1-2	once	TRBD1	TGTGCCAGCAGCTCCCGGGACAGGGGGAGCGGCTACACCTTC	CASSSRDRGSGYTF
TRBV5-1	TRBJ2-1	NA	TRBD2	TGCGCCAGCAGCTTGGTAAGAGCGGGGCCCTCCTACAATGAGCAGTTCTTC	CASSLVRAGPSYNEQFF
TRBV5-1	TRBJ2-7	few	TRBD1	TGCGCCAGCAGCTTGGGCCCACCGGACAGGGGCTACGAGCAGTACTTC	CASSLGPPDRGYEQYF
TRBV18	TRBJ1-2	NA	NA	TGTGCCAGCTCACCACCTGTTGGGCCAGGGCACTATGGCTACACCTTC	CASSPPVGPGHYGYTF
TRBV5-6	TRBJ2-5	few	TRBD2	TGTGCCAGCAGCTTGGGACGACTAGCGGGGACACAAGAGACCCAGTACTTC	CASSLGRLAGTQETQYF
TRBV5-1	TRBJ2-2	NA	TRBD2	TGCGCCAGCAGTTTGGGAGGGCCGAAGACCGGGGAGCTGTTTTTT	CASSLGGPKTGELFF
TRBV7-2	TRBJ1-3	few	TRBD1	TGTGCCAGCAGCTTTGGACAGGGGATGGTAAACACCATATATTTT	CASSFGQGMVNTIYF
TRBV29-1	TRBJ2-7	few	TRBD2	TGCAGCGTTGAGGTGGTGCTAGCGGGTTCGCGTGAGCAGTACTTC	CSVEVVLAGSREQYF
TRBV5-1	TRBJ1-1	NA	NA	TGCGCCAGCAGTCTCATGCCCACAGGTGAAGCTTTCTTT	CASSLMPTGEAFF
TRBV28	TRBJ2-7	NA	NA	TGTGCCAGCAGTCCCGCAGGAGGCCTCTCCTACGAGCAGTACTTC	CASSPAGGLSYEQYF
TRBV19	TRBJ1-2	NA	NA	TGTGCCAGTAGTTTCGGCGGGAACTATGGCTACACCTTC	CASSFGGNYGYTF
TRBV11-2	TRBJ2-1	once	TRBD2	TGTGCCAGCAGCCCGTTGGGGGGGAACCGATACAATGAGCAGTTCTTC	CASSPLGGNRYNEQFF
TRBV7-9	TRBJ1-2	few	NA	TGTGCCAGCAGCTTACAGGGAAGTGGGTATGGCTACACCTTC	CASSLQGSGYGYTF
TRBV29-1	TRBJ2-3	NA	NA	TGCAGCGTTGAGGCCATCGTCGCAGATACGCAGTATTTT	CSVEAIVADTQYF
TRBV28	TRBJ1-4	NA	TRBD1	TGTGCCAGCAGTCAGGACAGGAATCCAACTAATGAAAAACTGTTTTTT	CASSQDRNPTNEKLFF
TRBV4-3	TRBJ1-1	NA	TRBD1	TGCGCCAGCAGCCAAGATATTGGGCAGGGGGCCACTGAAGCTTTCTTT	CASSQDIGQGATEAFF
TRBV27	TRBJ2-1	NA	TRBD2	TGTGCCAGCAGTCCTCCAGCGGGAGGGCCCCACAATGAGCAGTTCTTC	CASSPPAGGPHNEQFF
TRBV10-2	TRBJ1-1	NA	TRBD1	TGCGCCAGCAGGTGGACAGGGGAACCATTAGAAGCTTTCTTT	CASRWTGEPLEAFF
TRBV2	TRBJ1-2	NA	NA	TGTGCCAGCAGCCCCGACGGACAGACGTATGGCTACACCTTC	CASSPDGQTYGYTF
TRBV7-2	TRBJ2-2	few	TRBD2	TGTGCCAGCAGCTTAGCTGGACTAGCGGGAGCTGCCGGGGAGCTGTTTTTT	CASSLAGLAGAAGELFF
TRBV7-2	TRBJ1-2	NA	NA	TGTGCCAGCAGCTTATCCCAGGCCGCTAACTATGGCTACACCTTC	CASSLSQAANYGYTF
TRBV7-8	TRBJ1-2	NA	NA	TGTGCCAGCAGCTCAAATCGGTATTTCTATGGCTACACCTTC	CASSSNRYFYGYTF
TRBV25-1	TRBJ1-5	NA	NA	TGTGCCAGCAGTGGAGTAACAGGACAGCCCCAGCATTTT	CASSGVTGQPQHF
TRBV10-3	TRBJ2-3	NA	TRBD1	TGTGCCATCAGGGGACAGGGGAGGGCAGATACGCAGTATTTT	CAIRGQGRADTQYF
TRBV9	TRBJ2-3	few	NA	TGTGCCAGCACCCTAATAAGCGGGGATACGCAGTATTTT	CASTLISGDTQYF
TRBV5-4	TRBJ2-3	few	TRBD2	TGTGCCAGCAGCCTCAGACTAGCGACGAGCACAGATACGCAGTATTTT	CASSLRLATSTDTQYF
TRBV29-1	TRBJ2-1	NA	NA	TGCAGCGTTGATGCGGCACCCTACAATGAGCAGTTCTTC	CSVDAAPYNEQFF
TRBV21-1	TRBJ2-5	NA	NA	TGTGCCAGCAGCAAGACCGACAGGGGGCGAGCAGCGGCCCTACAAGAGACCCAGTACTTC	CASSKTDRGRAAALQETQYF